This TCR beta chain came from a study of identifying expanded T cells in peripheral blood. Profiling relied on immunoSEQ multiplex PCR, and the TCRdb table lists in-frame clones only, not all of them. The data show tens of thousands of clones, 70% to 90% seen once. This CDR3 contains 13 residues. J gave up 2 bases and V 8 bases, and 2 bases lay outside the gene matches. In germline, CDR1 is SGHTA, CDR2 FQGTGA. The TCR originated in a person aged 18 to 70 in good health. The sequenced sample consisted of blood. This chain connects TRBV7-3 to TRBJ1-5; the match to TRBD1 covers 8 bases. DNA of the CDR3: TGTGCCAGCGCGACAGGGGGCAATCAGCCCCAGCATTTT. This codes for CASATGGNQPQHF.